Listed below are T cell receptor beta chains from one sample, sequenced in a study of blood T cell repertoires in COVID-19. Generated by immunoSEQ multiplex PCR, the TCRdb table keeps only in-frame clones and is missing some. The repertoire consists of just over 45,000 clones, with over 70% occurring once and the leading ten covering 4.7%. The material sequenced was peripheral blood. These receptor sequences come from a human donor in a cohort sampled during active COVID-19. Each CDR3 is given without its conserved first and last residue. Fields, in order: V gene, J gene, CDR3 protein.

v_gene: TRBV9
j_gene: TRBJ1-4
CDR3aa: ASSVEGRVDEKLF

v_gene: TRBV6-5
j_gene: TRBJ2-2
CDR3aa: ASSRLAGELF

v_gene: TRBV7-2
j_gene: TRBJ2-6
CDR3aa: ASSAGGPGANVLT

v_gene: TRBV5-1
j_gene: TRBJ2-6
CDR3aa: ASSQTSTGANVLT

v_gene: TRBV12-5
j_gene: TRBJ2-1
CDR3aa: ASGWTSGKYNEQF

v_gene: TRBV2
j_gene: TRBJ2-5
CDR3aa: ASRVRGWAGAGETQY

v_gene: TRBV7-8
j_gene: TRBJ2-7
CDR3aa: ASSLARGLSYEQY

v_gene: TRBV30
j_gene: TRBJ2-2
CDR3aa: ARNYGLAGPTNTGELF

v_gene: TRBV7-3
j_gene: TRBJ2-2
CDR3aa: ASSPSSGRDTGELF

v_gene: TRBV20-1
j_gene: TRBJ2-7
CDR3aa: SARDRRFQY

v_gene: TRBV3-1/TRBV3-2
j_gene: TRBJ2-1
CDR3aa: ASSQDRTSGRDYNEQF

v_gene: TRBV29-1
j_gene: TRBJ1-2
CDR3aa: SFRDRNYGYT

v_gene: TRBV5-1
j_gene: TRBJ2-5
CDR3aa: ASSLSGYRETQY

v_gene: TRBV15
j_gene: TRBJ2-2
CDR3aa: ATSKGQGLAGVGTGELF

v_gene: TRBV18
j_gene: TRBJ1-1
CDR3aa: ASSPTGNTEAF

v_gene: TRBV28
j_gene: TRBJ1-5
CDR3aa: ASSLKRQPQH

v_gene: TRBV6-5
j_gene: TRBJ2-1
CDR3aa: ASSYSTIAGGSEQF

v_gene: TRBV9
j_gene: TRBJ1-1
CDR3aa: ASSTGWTANTEAF

v_gene: TRBV4-2
j_gene: TRBJ2-2
CDR3aa: ASSSRVAGGTGELF

v_gene: TRBV5-1
j_gene: TRBJ1-1
CDR3aa: ASSDLTGMNTEAF

v_gene: TRBV5-4
j_gene: TRBJ2-3
CDR3aa: ASSLDPGKDTQY

v_gene: TRBV6-5
j_gene: TRBJ1-2
CDR3aa: ASRVDSTNGYT

v_gene: TRBV6-5
j_gene: TRBJ2-2
CDR3aa: ASSPLPDTGELF

v_gene: TRBV7-2
j_gene: TRBJ1-1
CDR3aa: ASNGDRGEKAF

v_gene: TRBV3-1/TRBV3-2
j_gene: TRBJ1-6
CDR3aa: ASSQGRGNSPLH

v_gene: TRBV7-2
j_gene: TRBJ1-4
CDR3aa: ASSFGQGAGEKLF

v_gene: TRBV15
j_gene: TRBJ2-3
CDR3aa: ATSRDSGYTDTQY

v_gene: TRBV7-9
j_gene: TRBJ1-1
CDR3aa: ASSPPQGRLMNTEAF

v_gene: TRBV7-3
j_gene: TRBJ2-2
CDR3aa: ASSIDRDSHTGELF

v_gene: TRBV29-1
j_gene: TRBJ1-2
CDR3aa: SVEDQANYGYT

v_gene: TRBV14
j_gene: TRBJ2-7
CDR3aa: ASSNRLAGYEQY

v_gene: TRBV7-2
j_gene: TRBJ1-5
CDR3aa: ASSLQTGWSNQPQH

v_gene: TRBV12-3/TRBV12-4
j_gene: TRBJ2-7
CDR3aa: ASSSRYEQY